This TCR beta chain was recorded in a study of OX40 agonist ivuxolimab in advanced cancers. Study details: Ivuxolimab, which patients received intravenously every 2 weeks, was dosed at 0.01 to 10 mg/kg. Enrolled patients in dose escalation had cancers that were hepatocellular carcinoma, melanoma, renal cell or head and neck cancer. From 23 to 79 years was the age range, with a mean of roughly 64 years, and over 70% were male.

The germline CDR1 and CDR2 sequences are LNHDA and SQIVND (reference sequence). Trimming shortened V by 6 bases and J by 0 bases, and 11 bases separated the two germline ends. This CDR3 comprises 14 residues. The repertoire was sequenced with immunoSEQ multiplex PCR; TCRdb's copy has only in-frame clones and lacks some. The table has about 10,000 clones, under 80% seen once. This clone was recorded a few times. The sample has other DNA sequences that encode this CDR3 too. J is TRBJ1-1 and V is TRBV19; D is possibly TRBD1 (6 bases). The sequencing here drew on CD4+ or CD8+ T cells sorted from blood, taken in a trial of the OX40 agonist ivuxolimab. This receptor was identified in an adult with an advanced solid tumor such as melanoma, head and neck, liver or kidney cancer. The CDR3 DNA follows: TGTGCCAGTAGCCTCACAGGGATGAACACTGAAGCTTTCTTT. Its translation is CASSLTGMNTEAFF.